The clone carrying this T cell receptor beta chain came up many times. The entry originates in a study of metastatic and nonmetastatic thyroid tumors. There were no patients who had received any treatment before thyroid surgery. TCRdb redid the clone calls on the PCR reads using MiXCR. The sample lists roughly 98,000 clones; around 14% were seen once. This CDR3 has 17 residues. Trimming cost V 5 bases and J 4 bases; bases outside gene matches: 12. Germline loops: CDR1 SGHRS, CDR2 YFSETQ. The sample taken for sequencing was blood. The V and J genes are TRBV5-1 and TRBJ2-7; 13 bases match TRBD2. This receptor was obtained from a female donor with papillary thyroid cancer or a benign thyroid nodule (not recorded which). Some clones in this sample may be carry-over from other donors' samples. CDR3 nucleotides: TGCGCCAGCAGGGAAACTAGCGGGGGGGCCTATGAGTACGAGCAGTACTTC. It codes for CASRETSGGAYEYEQYF.